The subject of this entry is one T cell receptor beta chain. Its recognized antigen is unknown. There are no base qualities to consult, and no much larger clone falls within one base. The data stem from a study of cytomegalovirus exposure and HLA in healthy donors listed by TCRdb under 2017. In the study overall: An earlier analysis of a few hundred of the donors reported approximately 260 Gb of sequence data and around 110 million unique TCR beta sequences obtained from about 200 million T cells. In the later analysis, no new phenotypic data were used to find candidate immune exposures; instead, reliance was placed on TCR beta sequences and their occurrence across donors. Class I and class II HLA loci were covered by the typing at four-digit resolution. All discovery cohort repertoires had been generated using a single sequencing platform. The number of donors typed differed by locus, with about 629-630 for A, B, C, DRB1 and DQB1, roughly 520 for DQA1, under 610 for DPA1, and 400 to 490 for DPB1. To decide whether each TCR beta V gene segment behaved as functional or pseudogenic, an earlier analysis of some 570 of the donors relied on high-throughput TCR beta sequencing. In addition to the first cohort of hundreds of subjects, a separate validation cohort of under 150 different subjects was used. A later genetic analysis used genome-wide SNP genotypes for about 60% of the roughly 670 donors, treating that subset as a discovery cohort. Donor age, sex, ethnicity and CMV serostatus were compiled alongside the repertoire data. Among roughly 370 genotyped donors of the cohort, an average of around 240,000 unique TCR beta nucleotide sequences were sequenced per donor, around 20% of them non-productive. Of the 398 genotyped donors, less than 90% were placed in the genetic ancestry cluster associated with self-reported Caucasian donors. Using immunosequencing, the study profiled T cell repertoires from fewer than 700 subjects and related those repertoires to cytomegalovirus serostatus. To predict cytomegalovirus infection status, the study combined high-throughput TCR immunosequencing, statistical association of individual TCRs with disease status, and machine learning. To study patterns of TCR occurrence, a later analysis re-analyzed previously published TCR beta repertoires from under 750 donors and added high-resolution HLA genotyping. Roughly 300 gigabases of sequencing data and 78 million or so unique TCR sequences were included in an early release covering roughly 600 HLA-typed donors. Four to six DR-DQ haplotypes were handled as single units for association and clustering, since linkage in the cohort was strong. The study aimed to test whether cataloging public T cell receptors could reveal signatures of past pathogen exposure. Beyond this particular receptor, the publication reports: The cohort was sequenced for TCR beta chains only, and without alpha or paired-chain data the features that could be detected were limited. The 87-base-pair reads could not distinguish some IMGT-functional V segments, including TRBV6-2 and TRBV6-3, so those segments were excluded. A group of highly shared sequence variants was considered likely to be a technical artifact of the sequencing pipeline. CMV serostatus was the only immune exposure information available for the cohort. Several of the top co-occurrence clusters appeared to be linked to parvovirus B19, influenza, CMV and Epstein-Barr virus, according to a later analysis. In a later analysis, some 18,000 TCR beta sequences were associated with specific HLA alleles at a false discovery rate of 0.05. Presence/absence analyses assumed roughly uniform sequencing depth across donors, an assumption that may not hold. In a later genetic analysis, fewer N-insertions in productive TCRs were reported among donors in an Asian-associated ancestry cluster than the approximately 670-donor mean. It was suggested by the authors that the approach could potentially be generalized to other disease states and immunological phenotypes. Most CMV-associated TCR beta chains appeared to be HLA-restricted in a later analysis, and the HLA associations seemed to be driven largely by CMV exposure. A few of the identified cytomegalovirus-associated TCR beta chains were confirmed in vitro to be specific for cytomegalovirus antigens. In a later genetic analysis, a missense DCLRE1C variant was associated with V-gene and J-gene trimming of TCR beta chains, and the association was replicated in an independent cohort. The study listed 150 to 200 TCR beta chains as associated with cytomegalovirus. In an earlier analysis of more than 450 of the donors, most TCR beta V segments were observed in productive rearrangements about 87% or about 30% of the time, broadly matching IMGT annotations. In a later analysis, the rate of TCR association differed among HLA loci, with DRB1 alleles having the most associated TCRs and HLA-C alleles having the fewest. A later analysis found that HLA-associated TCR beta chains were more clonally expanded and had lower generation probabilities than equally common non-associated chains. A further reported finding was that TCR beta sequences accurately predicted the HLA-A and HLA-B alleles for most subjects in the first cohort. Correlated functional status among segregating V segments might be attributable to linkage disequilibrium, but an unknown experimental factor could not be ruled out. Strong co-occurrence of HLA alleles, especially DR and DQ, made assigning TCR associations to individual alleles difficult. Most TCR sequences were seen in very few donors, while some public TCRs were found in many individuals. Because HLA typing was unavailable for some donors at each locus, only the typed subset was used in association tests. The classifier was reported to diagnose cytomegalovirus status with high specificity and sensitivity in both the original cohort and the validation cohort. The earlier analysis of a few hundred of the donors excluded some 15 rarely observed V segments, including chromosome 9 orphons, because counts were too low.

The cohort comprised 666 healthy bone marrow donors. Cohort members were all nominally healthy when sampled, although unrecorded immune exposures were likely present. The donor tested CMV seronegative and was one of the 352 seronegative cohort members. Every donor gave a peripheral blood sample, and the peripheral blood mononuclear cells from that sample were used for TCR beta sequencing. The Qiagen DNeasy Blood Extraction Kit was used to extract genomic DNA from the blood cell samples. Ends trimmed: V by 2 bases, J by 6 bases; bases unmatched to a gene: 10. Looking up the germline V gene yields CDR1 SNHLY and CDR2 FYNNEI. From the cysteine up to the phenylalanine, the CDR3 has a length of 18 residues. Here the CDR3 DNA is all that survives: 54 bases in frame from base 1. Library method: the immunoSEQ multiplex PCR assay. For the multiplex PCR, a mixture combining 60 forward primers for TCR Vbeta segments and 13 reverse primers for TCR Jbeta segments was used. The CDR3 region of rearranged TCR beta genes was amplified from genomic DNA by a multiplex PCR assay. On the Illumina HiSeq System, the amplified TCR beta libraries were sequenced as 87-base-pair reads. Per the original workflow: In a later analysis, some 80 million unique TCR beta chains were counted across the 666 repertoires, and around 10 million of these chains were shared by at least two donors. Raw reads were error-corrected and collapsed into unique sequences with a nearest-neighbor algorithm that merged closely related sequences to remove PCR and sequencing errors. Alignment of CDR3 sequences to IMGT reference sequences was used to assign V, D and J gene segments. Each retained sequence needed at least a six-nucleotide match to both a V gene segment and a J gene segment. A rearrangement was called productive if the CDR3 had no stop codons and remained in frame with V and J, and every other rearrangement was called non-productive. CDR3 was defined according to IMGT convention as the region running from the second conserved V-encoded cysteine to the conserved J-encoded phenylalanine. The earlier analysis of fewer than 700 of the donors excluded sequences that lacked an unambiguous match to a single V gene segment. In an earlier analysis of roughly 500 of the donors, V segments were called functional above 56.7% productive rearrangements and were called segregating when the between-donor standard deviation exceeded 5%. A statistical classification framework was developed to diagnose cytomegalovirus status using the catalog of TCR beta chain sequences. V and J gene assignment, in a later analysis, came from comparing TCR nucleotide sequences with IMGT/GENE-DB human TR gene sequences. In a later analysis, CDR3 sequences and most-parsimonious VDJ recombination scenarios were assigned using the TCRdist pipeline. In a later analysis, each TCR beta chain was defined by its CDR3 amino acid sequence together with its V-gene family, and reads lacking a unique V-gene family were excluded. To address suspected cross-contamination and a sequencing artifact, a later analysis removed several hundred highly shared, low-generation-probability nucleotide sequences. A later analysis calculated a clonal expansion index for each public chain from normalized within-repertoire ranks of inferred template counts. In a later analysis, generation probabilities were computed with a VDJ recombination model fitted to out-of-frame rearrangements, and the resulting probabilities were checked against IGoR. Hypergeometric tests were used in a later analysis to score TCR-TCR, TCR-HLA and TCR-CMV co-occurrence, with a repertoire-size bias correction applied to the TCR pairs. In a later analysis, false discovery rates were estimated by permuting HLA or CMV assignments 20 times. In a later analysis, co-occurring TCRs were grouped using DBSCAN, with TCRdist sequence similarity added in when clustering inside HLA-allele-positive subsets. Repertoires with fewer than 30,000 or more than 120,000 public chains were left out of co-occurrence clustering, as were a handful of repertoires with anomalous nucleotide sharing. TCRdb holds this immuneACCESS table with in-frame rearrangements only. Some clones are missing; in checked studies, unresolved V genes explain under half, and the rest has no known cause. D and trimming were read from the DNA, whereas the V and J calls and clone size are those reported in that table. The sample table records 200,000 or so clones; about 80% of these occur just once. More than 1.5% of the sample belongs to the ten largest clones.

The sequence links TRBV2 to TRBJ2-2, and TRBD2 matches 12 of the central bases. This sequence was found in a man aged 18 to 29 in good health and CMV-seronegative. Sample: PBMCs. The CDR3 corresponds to CASSESLTSGRSAGELFF. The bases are TGTGCCAGCAGTGAATCTCTGACTAGCGGGAGATCCGCCGGGGAGCTGTTTTTT.